Listed below are T cell receptor beta chains from one sample, sequenced in a study of blood T cell repertoires in COVID-19. The repertoire was sequenced with immunoSEQ multiplex PCR; TCRdb's copy has only in-frame clones and lacks some. The sample yields just over 90,000 clones, more than 75% seen once. Sequencing was done on a sample of peripheral blood. The receptors stem from a man in his 70s with acute or convalescent COVID-19. CDR3s include the opening cysteine and the closing phenylalanine or tryptophan. Each record gives: V gene, D gene, J gene, clone size, CDR3 DNA, CDR3 protein. The D gene is left open where the match is weak. Clone size appears in some rows only: once, few, many, or a class for an expanded clone.

TRBV2	TRBD1	TRBJ2-3	.	TGTGCCAGCAGCCCCAGACAGGGCCGCACAGATACGCAGTATTTT	CASSPRQGRTDTQYF
TRBV28	.	TRBJ2-7	.	TGTGCCAGCAGTTTTACCCTTAACGCGATTAGCACCTACGAGCAGTACTTC	CASSFTLNAISTYEQYF
TRBV5-1	TRBD2	TRBJ2-1	.	TGCGCCAGCTACCGGAGGATGGGCGGGGGTTCGTCCTACAATGAGCAGTTCTTC	CASYRRMGGGSSYNEQFF
TRBV5-1	.	TRBJ2-7	.	TGCGCCAGCAGCTTGGACACTACCTCCTACGAGCAGTACTTC	CASSLDTTSYEQYF
TRBV5-1	TRBD1	TRBJ2-1	few	TGCGCCAGCAGCCCTACAGGGGTGGGGTACAATGAGCAGTTCTTC	CASSPTGVGYNEQFF
TRBV18	.	TRBJ1-2	few	TGTGCCAGCTCACCACCGGGACGGACTAGTTATGGCTACACCTTC	CASSPPGRTSYGYTF
TRBV5-4	.	TRBJ1-3	.	TGTGCCAGCAGCTTGCCAGGGCTTGCCTCTGGAAACACCATATATTTT	CASSLPGLASGNTIYF
TRBV5-8	.	TRBJ1-3	.	TGTGCCAGCAGGCGAACAGGGTCTGGAAACACCATATATTTT	CASRRTGSGNTIYF
TRBV5-1	.	TRBJ1-2	.	TGCGCCAGCAGCTTGGAGTGGGGAGGGGCTAACTATGGCTACACCTTC	CASSLEWGGANYGYTF
TRBV21-1	.	TRBJ1-3	.	TGTGCCAGCACCCTGAGACATTTCTCTGGAAACACCATATATTTT	CASTLRHFSGNTIYF
TRBV29-1	TRBD1	TRBJ1-2	.	TGCAGCGTTGTCCCGGACAGGGGTACCCGAGGGTATGGCTACACCTTC	CSVVPDRGTRGYGYTF
TRBV4-2	.	TRBJ1-2	.	TGTGCCAGCAGCCAAGGTGGGGGCTATAGCTATGGCTACACCTTC	CASSQGGGYSYGYTF
TRBV6-6	TRBD1	TRBJ1-1	.	TGTGCCAGCAGTTTCGGGACAGGGAGGATGAACACTGAAGCTTTCTTT	CASSFGTGRMNTEAFF
TRBV3-1/TRBV3-2	TRBD1	TRBJ1-1	.	TGTGCCAGCAGCCATGCCCAGGGGGCGGATGCTTTCTTT	CASSHAQGADAFF
TRBV6-1	.	TRBJ1-4	.	TGTGCCAGCAGTGAAATGGCCTCATCAACTAATGAAAAACTGTTTTTT	CASSEMASSTNEKLFF
TRBV7-3	TRBD2	TRBJ2-3	once	TGTGCCAGCAGCTCCGGGACTAGCGGCACAGATACGCAGTATTTT	CASSSGTSGTDTQYF
TRBV29-1	TRBD1	TRBJ1-1	.	TGCAGCGTCGGGTCAGGGGGAAGCACTGAAGCTTTCTTT	CSVGSGGSTEAFF
TRBV9	.	TRBJ2-5	.	TGTGCCAGCAGCCTAGGAGGGACTCCGTACCAAGAGACCCAGTACTTC	CASSLGGTPYQETQYF
TRBV5-5	.	TRBJ2-3	.	TGTGCCAGCAGCTCTGACAGCTCTCCCACAGATACGCAGTATTTT	CASSSDSSPTDTQYF
TRBV29-1	.	TRBJ1-2	.	TGCAGCGTTGCAAAAGGAGGAGGCTACACCTTC	CSVAKGGGYTF
TRBV9	.	TRBJ1-2	.	TGTGCCAGCAGCGGAAGGAGACTTAACTATGGCTACACCTTC	CASSGRRLNYGYTF
TRBV6-1	.	TRBJ2-1	.	TGTGCCAGCAGTGAACCCGGGTTCAATGAGCAGTTCTTC	CASSEPGFNEQFF
TRBV18	TRBD1	TRBJ1-2	.	TGTGCCAGCTCCCTCGGGACAGGGGAAGAAGGCTACACCTTC	CASSLGTGEEGYTF
TRBV5-5	TRBD2	TRBJ2-6	.	TGTGCCAGCAGCTCGACCGGGACTAGCGGGAGCTCTGGGGCCAACGTCCTGACTTTC	CASSSTGTSGSSGANVLTF
TRBV2	.	TRBJ1-2	.	TGTGCCAGCAGCGGCTCCGGGACAAAACTTTATGGCTACACCTTC	CASSGSGTKLYGYTF
TRBV11-3	.	TRBJ2-1	once	TGTGCCAGCAGCTTATACCCAGGGTCGAGCTCCTACAATGAGCAGTTCTTC	CASSLYPGSSSYNEQFF
TRBV5-4	.	TRBJ1-2	.	TGTGCCAGCAGCACATACGGGGGTTGGTATGGCTACACCTTC	CASSTYGGWYGYTF
TRBV27	TRBD1	TRBJ2-2	.	TGTGCCAGCAGTTTATTTGGACAGGGAGCGAACACCGGGGAGCTGTTTTTT	CASSLFGQGANTGELFF
TRBV6-5	.	TRBJ2-6	.	TGTGCCAGCAGTTACTCGGCAGGTGGGGCCAACGTCCTGACTTTC	CASSYSAGGANVLTF
TRBV5-1	TRBD1	TRBJ2-4	few	TGCGCCAGCAGCGTAGGACAGGGCGACAAAAACATTCAGTACTTC	CASSVGQGDKNIQYF
TRBV6-5	TRBD1	TRBJ1-2	.	TGTGCCAGCAGTCTTTCGGTAACAGGGGGCAGAGGCTACACCTTC	CASSLSVTGGRGYTF
TRBV7-2	TRBD2	TRBJ2-1	.	TGTGCCAGCAGTTCTTTCCTAGCGGGGGGGCCGAGGGAGCAGTTCTTC	CASSSFLAGGPREQFF
TRBV3-1/TRBV3-2	TRBD2	TRBJ2-3	.	TGTGCCAGCAGCCAGAATCAGGGACTAGCGGGAGGAGCAGATACGCAGTATTTT	CASSQNQGLAGGADTQYF
TRBV24-1	TRBD1	TRBJ1-2	once	TGTGCCACCAGTGACCCACCCACCCGACAGGGGCACTATGGCTACACCTTC	CATSDPPTRQGHYGYTF
TRBV5-6	.	TRBJ2-5	.	TGTGCCAGCTCCACAGGGTTAAGTCGAGAGACCCAGTACTTC	CASSTGLSRETQYF
TRBV7-9	TRBD1	TRBJ2-3	.	TGTGCCAGCAGCTTGAGGGGGCAGGGCACAGATACGCAGTATTTT	CASSLRGQGTDTQYF
TRBV5-1	.	TRBJ1-1	.	TGCGCCAGCAGAACAGGGAGTGAAGAGGCTTTCTTT	CASRTGSEEAFF
TRBV19	TRBD2	TRBJ2-2	.	TGTGCCAGTACCCCACTAGCGGGAGAAAACGGGGAGCTGTTTTTT	CASTPLAGENGELFF
TRBV12-5	.	TRBJ1-1	.	TGTGCTAGTGGTTTGGGGGCAGGGAACACTGAAGCTTTCTTT	CASGLGAGNTEAFF
TRBV5-1	TRBD1	TRBJ1-2	.	TGCGCCAGCAGCCCGGGGACAGGGTTTCCTGGCTACACCTTC	CASSPGTGFPGYTF
TRBV7-2	.	TRBJ1-1	.	TGTGCCAGCAGCTTAATGCAGGGAAGAGGTACTGAAGCTTTCTTT	CASSLMQGRGTEAFF
TRBV15	TRBD1	TRBJ1-5	.	TGTGCCGCCGGGACAGGGGATGGGAGCAATCAGCCCCAGCATTTT	CAAGTGDGSNQPQHF
TRBV28	.	TRBJ1-1	.	TGTGCCAGCAGTCGCGGGGGAGCGAACACTGAAGCTTTCTTT	CASSRGGANTEAFF
TRBV30	.	TRBJ1-6	once	TGTGCCTGGAGTGTACTATCGGGTAATTCACCCCTCCACTTT	CAWSVLSGNSPLHF
TRBV7-3	.	TRBJ1-6	.	TGTGCCAGCAGCTTAACTGGGGGCAGCTCCTATAATTCACCCCTCCACTTT	CASSLTGGSSYNSPLHF
TRBV5-1	.	TRBJ2-1	.	TGCGCCAGCAGCTTGGCCGGAGGGGCCTCCGCGTACAATGAGCAGTTCTTC	CASSLAGGASAYNEQFF
TRBV6-5	.	TRBJ1-5	.	TGTGCCAGCAGGGGGGCGGATAGCAATCAGCCCCAGCATTTT	CASRGADSNQPQHF
TRBV5-1	TRBD2	TRBJ2-3	few	TGCGCCAGCAGCGCCGAAGGGAGGGAAACAGATACGCAGTATTTT	CASSAEGRETDTQYF
TRBV24-1	.	TRBJ1-5	.	TGTGCCACCAGTGATTCTCGGGCAGGGGCCCTGGGGCAGCCCCAGCATTTT	CATSDSRAGALGQPQHF
TRBV28	.	TRBJ1-3	.	TGTGCCAGCAGTTCACCTCGGGTCTCTGGAAACACCATATATTTT	CASSSPRVSGNTIYF
TRBV5-5	.	TRBJ1-4	.	TGTGCCAGCAGCCGACAGGCTCTGAATGAAAAACTGTTTTTT	CASSRQALNEKLFF
TRBV5-1	.	TRBJ2-2	.	TGCGCCAGCAGCTGGCAGAACACCGGGGAGCTGTTTTTT	CASSWQNTGELFF
TRBV13	.	TRBJ2-3	.	TGTGCCAGCAGCTCCACGGGCATGGGCAGGGGACCAGATACGCAGTATTTT	CASSSTGMGRGPDTQYF
TRBV11-2	TRBD1	TRBJ1-1	.	TGTGCCAGCATCCAGGGGGCGGATTTCCCTGAAGCTTTCTTT	CASIQGADFPEAFF
TRBV5-6	.	TRBJ1-5	.	TGTGCCAGCAGCTTAGCAGGGCCCAATCAGCCCCAGCATTTT	CASSLAGPNQPQHF
TRBV7-9	TRBD1	TRBJ2-2	.	TGTGCCAGCAGCAGGGGACAGGCTACGAACACCGGGGAGCTGTTTTTT	CASSRGQATNTGELFF
TRBV29-1	TRBD1	TRBJ1-5	.	TGCAGCGCGACACAAGGGACAGGGAATCAGCCCCAGCATTTT	CSATQGTGNQPQHF
TRBV5-1	TRBD2	TRBJ2-3	.	TGCGCCAGCAGCCCAACTAGCGAAGCCACAGATACGCAGTATTTT	CASSPTSEATDTQYF
TRBV24-1	TRBD1	TRBJ2-2	.	TGTGCCACGAGGGGGCCCGGGGAGCTGTTTTTT	CATRGPGELFF